The 3 T cell receptor beta chains below come from one sample, sequenced in a study of blood T cell repertoires in COVID-19. Clones were sequenced by immunoSEQ multiplex PCR, and TCRdb holds only the in-frame ones, with some missing. The data show 170,000 or so clones, with 70% to 90% seen just once and 2.5% to 3.5% held by the top ten. The specimen sequenced was peripheral blood. All receptors derive from a man in his forties with active or convalescent COVID-19.

This clone was picked up one time. This chain uses TRBV4-2 with TRBJ2-2; 8 bases are shared with TRBD1. Germline lookup yields CDR1 LGHNA and CDR2 YNFKEQ. The length of the CDR3 is 15 residues. The V and J ends lost 11 bases and 4 bases, in that order; junction bases with no gene match: 12. Here the CDR3 reads CAAAGTGFITGELFF. CDR3 bases: TGTGCCGCGGCCGGGACAGGTTTTATCACCGGGGAGCTGTTTTTT.

The chain recombines TRBV9 with TRBJ2-2; 8 bases match TRBD2. The J segment lost 0 bases and the V segment lost 4 bases, leaving 5 bases of the junction unmatched. There are 16 residues in the CDR3. Germline lookup yields CDR1 SGDLS and CDR2 YYNGEE. The DNA for the CDR3 is TGTGCCAGCAGCCCGTTGCGGGGGGCGAACACCGGGGAGCTGTTTTTT. Protein sequence: CASSPLRGANTGELFF.

V is TRBV6-5 and J is TRBJ1-2; 8 bases agree with TRBD1. J was trimmed by 0 bases and V by 6 bases; bases with no gene match: 6. Germline CDR1 and CDR2: MNHEY and SVGAGI. The length of the CDR3 is 15 residues. CDR3 sequence: CASSQQGGSNYGYTF. CDR3 nucleotides: TGTGCCAGCAGCCAACAGGGGGGTTCTAACTATGGCTACACCTTC.